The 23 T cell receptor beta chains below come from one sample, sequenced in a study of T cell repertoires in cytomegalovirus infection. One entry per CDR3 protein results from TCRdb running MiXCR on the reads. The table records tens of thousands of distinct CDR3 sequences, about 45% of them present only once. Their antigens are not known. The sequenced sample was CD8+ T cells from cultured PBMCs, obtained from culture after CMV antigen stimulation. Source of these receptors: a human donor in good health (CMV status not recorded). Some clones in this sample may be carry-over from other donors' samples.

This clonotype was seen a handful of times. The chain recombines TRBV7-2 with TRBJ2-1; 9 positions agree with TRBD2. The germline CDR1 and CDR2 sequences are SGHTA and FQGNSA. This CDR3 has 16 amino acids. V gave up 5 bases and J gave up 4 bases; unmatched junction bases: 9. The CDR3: CASSPRGAGGYNEQFF. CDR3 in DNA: TGTGCCAGCAGCCCCCGGGGAGCGGGGGGTTACAATGAGCAGTTCTTC.

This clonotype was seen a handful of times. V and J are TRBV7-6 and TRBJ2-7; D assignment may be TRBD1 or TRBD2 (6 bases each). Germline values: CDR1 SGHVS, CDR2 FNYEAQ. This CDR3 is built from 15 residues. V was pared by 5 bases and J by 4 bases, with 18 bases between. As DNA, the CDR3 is TGTGCCAGCAGCCCCGGAGGGGGAATGAGATACGAGCAGTACTTC. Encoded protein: CASSPGGGMRYEQYF.

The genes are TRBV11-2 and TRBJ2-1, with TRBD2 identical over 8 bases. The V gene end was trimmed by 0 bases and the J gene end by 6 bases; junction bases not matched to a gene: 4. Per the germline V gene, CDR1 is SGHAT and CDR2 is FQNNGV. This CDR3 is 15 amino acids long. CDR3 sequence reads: CASSLDGRGGNEQFF. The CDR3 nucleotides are TGTGCCAGCAGCTTAGACGGCCGGGGGGGCAATGAGCAGTTCTTC.

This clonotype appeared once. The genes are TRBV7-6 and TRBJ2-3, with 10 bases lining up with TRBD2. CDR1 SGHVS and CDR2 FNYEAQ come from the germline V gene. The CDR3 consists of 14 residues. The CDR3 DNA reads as TGTGCAGGGGGGACTAGCGCCCGCACAGATACGCAGTATTTT. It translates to CAGGTSARTDTQYF. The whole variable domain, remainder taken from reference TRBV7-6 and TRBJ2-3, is GAGVSQSPRYKVTKRGQDVALRCDPISGHVSLYWYRQALGQGPEFLTYFNYEAQQDKSGLPNDRFSAERPEGSISTLTIQRTEQRDSAMYRCAGGTSARTDTQYFGPGTRLTVL.

The CDR3: CASSLISLGAGTTEAFF. Written as DNA, the CDR3 is TGTGCCAGCAGCTTAATCTCTTTAGGGGCGGGGACAACTGAAGCTTTCTTT. The chain carries TRBV7-4 and TRBJ1-1; TRBD1 might be the D (6 bases). The length of the CDR3 is 17 residues. Germline assignment: CDR1 SGHVT and CDR2 SQSDAQ. Trimming pared 2 bases from V and 5 bases from J, leaving 21 bases between.

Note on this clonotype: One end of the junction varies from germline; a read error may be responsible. The CDR3 is CASSIAGSPYEQYF. The CDR3 DNA follows: TGTGCCAGCAGCATAGCGGGATCACCTTACGAGCAGTACTTC. The chain links TRBV7-2 to TRBJ2-7; 8 nucleotides agree with TRBD2. The germline CDR1 and CDR2 sequences are SGHTA and FQGNSA. There are 14 residues in the CDR3. The whole variable domain, remainder taken from reference TRBV7-2 and TRBJ2-7, is GAGVSQSPSNKVTEKGKDVELRCDPISGHTALYWYRQSLGQGLEFLIYFQGNSAPDKSGLPSDRFSAERTGGSVSTLTIQRTQQEDSAVYLCASSIAGSPYEQYFGPGTRLTVT.

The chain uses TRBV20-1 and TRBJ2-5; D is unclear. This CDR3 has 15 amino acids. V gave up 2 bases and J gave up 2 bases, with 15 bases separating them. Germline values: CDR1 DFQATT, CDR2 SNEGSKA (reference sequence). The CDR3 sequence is CSARSPPTFQETQYF. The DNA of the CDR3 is TGCAGTGCTAGATCGCCCCCGACCTTTCAAGAGACCCAGTACTTC.

The CDR3 region has the DNA TGTGCCAGCAGACGGACTAGCGGGAGGTCAAGAGTAAACACCGGGGAGCTGTTTTTT. Translation gives CASRRTSGRSRVNTGELFF. V and J are TRBV11-1 and TRBJ2-2; 14 nucleotides line up with TRBD2. The CDR3 totals 19 residues. Germline CDR1 reads SGHAT; CDR2 reads FQDESV (reference sequence). V lost 6 bases to trimming and J lost 2 bases; unmatched junction nucleotides: 11.

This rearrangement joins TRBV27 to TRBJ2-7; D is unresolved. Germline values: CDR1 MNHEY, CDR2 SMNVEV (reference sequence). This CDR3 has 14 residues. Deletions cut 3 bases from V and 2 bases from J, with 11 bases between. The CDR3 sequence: CASSLGINTYEQYF. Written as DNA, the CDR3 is TGTGCCAGCAGTTTGGGAATTAATACCTACGAGCAGTACTTC.

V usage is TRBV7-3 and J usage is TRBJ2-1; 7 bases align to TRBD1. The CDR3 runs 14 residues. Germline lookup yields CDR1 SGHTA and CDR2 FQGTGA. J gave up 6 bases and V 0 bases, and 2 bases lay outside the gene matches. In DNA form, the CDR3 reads TGTGCCAGCAGCTTAACCGGACAGGCCAATGAGCAGTTCTTC. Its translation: CASSLTGQANEQFF.

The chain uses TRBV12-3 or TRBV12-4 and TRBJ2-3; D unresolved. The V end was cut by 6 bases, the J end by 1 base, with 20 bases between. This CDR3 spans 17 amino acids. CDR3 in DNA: TGTGCCAGCAGGGCTCCCATTGGCCGTTCGGGCACAGATACGCAGTATTTT. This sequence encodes CASRAPIGRSGTDTQYF.

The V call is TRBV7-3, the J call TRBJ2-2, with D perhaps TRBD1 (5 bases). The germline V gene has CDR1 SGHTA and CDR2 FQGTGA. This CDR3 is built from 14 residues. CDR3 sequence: CSGAGTANTGELFF. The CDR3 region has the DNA TGTAGTGGGGCCGGTACCGCGAACACCGGGGAGCTGTTTTTT.

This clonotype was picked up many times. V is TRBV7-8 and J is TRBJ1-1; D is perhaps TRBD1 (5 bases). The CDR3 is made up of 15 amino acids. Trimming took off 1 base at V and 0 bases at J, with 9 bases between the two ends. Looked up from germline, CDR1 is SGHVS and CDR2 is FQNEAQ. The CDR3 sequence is CASSLDQGMNTEAFF. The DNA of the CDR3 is TGTGCCAGCAGCTTAGATCAGGGTATGAACACTGAAGCTTTCTTT.

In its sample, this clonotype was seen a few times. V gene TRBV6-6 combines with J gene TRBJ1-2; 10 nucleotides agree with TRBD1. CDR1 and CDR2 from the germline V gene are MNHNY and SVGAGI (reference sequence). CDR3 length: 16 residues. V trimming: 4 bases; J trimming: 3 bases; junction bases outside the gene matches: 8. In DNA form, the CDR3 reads TGTGCCAGCAGTTTACAAGACAGGGGGCAATACTATGGCTACACCTTC. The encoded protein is CASSLQDRGQYYGYTF.

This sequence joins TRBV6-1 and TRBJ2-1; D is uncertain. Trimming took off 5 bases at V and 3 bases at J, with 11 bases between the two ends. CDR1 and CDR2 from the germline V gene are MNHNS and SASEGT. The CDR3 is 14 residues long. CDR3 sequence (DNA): TGTGCCAGCAGTTCGGCCGGAGTCTACAATGAGCAGTTCTTC. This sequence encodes CASSSAGVYNEQFF.

CDR3 loop: CASSLDRGSIYEQYF. DNA for the CDR3: TGTGCCAGCAGCTTAGACAGGGGATCTATCTACGAGCAGTACTTC. The chain links TRBV7-9 to TRBJ2-7; 7 bases are shared with TRBD1. V was pared by 1 base and J by 3 bases, with 6 bases of the junction left unmatched. CDR1 and CDR2 (germline): SEHNR, FQNEAQ (reference sequence). CDR3 size: 15 residues.

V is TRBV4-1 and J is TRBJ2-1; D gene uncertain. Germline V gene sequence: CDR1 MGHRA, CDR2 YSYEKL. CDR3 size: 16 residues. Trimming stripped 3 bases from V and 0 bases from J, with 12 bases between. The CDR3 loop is CASSHPTRSSYNEQFF. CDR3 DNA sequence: TGCGCCAGCAGCCACCCGACAAGGAGCTCCTACAATGAGCAGTTCTTC.

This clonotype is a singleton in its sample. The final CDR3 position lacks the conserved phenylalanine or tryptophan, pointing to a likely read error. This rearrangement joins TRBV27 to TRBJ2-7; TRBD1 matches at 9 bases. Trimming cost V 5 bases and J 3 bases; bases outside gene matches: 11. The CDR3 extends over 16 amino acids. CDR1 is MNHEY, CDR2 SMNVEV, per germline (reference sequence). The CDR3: CASSVGYGTGHYEQYC. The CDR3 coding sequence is TGTGCCAGCAGTGTAGGCTACGGGACAGGGCACTACGAGCAGTACTGC.

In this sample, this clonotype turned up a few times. The CDR3 nucleotides read TGTGCCAGCAGCTTAGCCCGGACAGGGGTAGGGGGCTACACCTTC. The encoded protein is CASSLARTGVGGYTF. The chain has TRBV7-2 and TRBJ1-2; 9 bases are a match to TRBD1. The CDR3 is 15 residues long. CDR1 is SGHTA, CDR2 FQGNSA, per germline. V was pared by 0 bases and J by 8 bases, with 7 bases of the junction left unmatched. The full variable domain, rest sourced from reference TRBV7-2 and TRBJ1-2, is GAGVSQSPSNKVTEKGKDVELRCDPISGHTALYWYRQSLGQGLEFLIYFQGNSAPDKSGLPSDRFSAERTGGSVSTLTIQRTQQEDSAVYLCASSLARTGVGGYTFGSGTRLTVV.

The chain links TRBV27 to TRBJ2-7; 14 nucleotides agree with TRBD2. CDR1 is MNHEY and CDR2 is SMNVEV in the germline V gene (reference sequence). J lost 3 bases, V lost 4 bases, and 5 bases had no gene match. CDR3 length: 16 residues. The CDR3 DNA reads TGTGCCAGCAGTTCGACCGGGACTAGCGGGAGCTACGAGCAGTACTTC. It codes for CASSSTGTSGSYEQYF.

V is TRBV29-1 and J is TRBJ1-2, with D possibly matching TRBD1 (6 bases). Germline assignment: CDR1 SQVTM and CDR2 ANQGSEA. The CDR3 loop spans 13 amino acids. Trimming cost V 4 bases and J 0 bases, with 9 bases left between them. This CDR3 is CSVGRGANYGYTF. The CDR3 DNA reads TGCAGCGTTGGAAGGGGGGCTAACTATGGCTACACCTTC.

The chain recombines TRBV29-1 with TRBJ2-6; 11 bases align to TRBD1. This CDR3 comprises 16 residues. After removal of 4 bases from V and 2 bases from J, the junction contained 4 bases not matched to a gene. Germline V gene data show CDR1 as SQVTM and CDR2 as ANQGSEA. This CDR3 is CSVGTGGRTGANVLTF. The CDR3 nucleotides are TGCAGCGTTGGGACAGGGGGCAGAACTGGGGCCAACGTCCTGACTTTC.

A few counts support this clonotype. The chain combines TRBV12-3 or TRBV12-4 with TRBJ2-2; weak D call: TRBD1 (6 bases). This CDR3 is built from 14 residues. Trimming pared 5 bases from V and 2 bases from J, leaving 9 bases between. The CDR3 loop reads CASSPGGNTGELFF. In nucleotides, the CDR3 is TGTGCCAGCAGTCCTGGGGGCAACACCGGGGAGCTGTTTTTT.